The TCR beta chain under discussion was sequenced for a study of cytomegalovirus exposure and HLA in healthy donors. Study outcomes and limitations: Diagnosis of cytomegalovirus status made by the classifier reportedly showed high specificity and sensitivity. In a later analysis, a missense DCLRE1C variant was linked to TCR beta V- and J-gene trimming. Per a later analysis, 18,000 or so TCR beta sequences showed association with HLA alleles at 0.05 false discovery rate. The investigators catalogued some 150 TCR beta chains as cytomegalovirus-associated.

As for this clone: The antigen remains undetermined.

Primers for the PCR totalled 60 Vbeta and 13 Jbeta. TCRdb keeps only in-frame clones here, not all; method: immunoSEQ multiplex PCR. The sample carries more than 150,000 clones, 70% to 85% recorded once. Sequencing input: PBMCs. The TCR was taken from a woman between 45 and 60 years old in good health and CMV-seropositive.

The CDR3 region is CASSVANRYTGELFF. CDR3 nucleotides: TGTGCCAGCAGCGTAGCTAATAGATACACCGGGGAGCTGTTTTTT. The chain uses TRBV9 and TRBJ2-2; D unresolved. The CDR3 has 15 residues. Germline V lookup: CDR1 SGDLS, CDR2 YYNGEE. V was shortened by 0 bases and J by 3 bases, with 9 bases between the two germline ends.